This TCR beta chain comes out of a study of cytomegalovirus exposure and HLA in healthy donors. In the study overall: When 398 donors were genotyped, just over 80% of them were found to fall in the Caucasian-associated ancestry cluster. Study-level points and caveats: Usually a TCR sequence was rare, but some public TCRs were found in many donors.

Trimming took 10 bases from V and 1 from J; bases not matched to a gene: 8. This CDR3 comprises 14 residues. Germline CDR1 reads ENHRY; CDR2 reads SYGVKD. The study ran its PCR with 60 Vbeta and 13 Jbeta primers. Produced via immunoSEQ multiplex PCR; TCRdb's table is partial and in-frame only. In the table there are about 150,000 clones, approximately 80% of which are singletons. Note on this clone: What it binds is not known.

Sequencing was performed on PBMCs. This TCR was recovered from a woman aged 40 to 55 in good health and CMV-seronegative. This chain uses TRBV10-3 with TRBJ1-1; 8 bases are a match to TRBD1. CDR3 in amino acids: CASGQGAENTEAFF. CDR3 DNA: TGTGCCAGCGGGCAGGGGGCAGAGAACACTGAAGCTTTCTTT.